Shown below are 13 T cell receptor beta chains from a single sample sequenced in a study of T-cell memory formation after mild COVID-19 (dated by TCRdb to 2020 to 2023). Library preparation was by 5' RACE. Data came from an Illumina NovaSeq 6000. The raw public reads went through TCRdb reprocessing: fastp at Q25, MiXCR clone calling, in-frame beta chains kept. When rows share a CDR3 protein, they turn into one entry using the most common DNA and genes. The table for this sample lists a few hundred thousand distinct CDR3 sequences; about 16% of them were counted only once. Jointly, the top ten make up about a fifth of the sample. The sample was PBMCs or a T cell subset sorted from them (not recorded which). The source of these receptors is a man between 18 and 29 years old who had mild COVID-19 (a few samples of this study predate the infection). The sample titles of this study are shuffled in the database, so cell type and time point are left out; the donor was told from shared clones.

The chain recombines TRBV2 with TRBJ2-7; no clear D gene. Germline assignment: CDR1 SNHLY and CDR2 FYNNEI. CDR3 length: 10 amino acids. The V gene lost 6 bases and the J gene lost 6 bases, with 6 bases spanning the gap. The CDR3 DNA reads as TGTGCCAGCAGACCTGGCGAGCAGTACGTC. Translation gives CASRPGEQYV.

The chain is built from TRBV5-5 and TRBJ1-1, with D unresolved. This CDR3 has 15 residues. Germline CDR1 reads SGHKS; CDR2 reads YYEKEE (reference sequence). V dropped 0 bases and J dropped 0 bases, with 9 bases sitting between them. This chain's CDR3 is CASSLGPDMNTEAFF. Here the CDR3 DNA reads TGTGCCAGCAGCTTGGGTCCGGATATGAACACTGAAGCTTTCTTT. The whole variable domain, remainder taken from reference TRBV5-5 and TRBJ1-1, is DAGVTQSPTHLIKTRGQQVTLRCSPISGHKSVSWYQQVLGQGPQFIFQYYEKEERGRGNFPDRFSARQFPNYSSELNVNALLLGDSALYLCASSLGPDMNTEAFFGQGTRLTVV.

In this sample, this clonotype turned up many times. The V call is TRBV4-2, the J call TRBJ2-5, with D hard to call. The V end was cut by 0 bases, the J end by 1 base, with 9 bases between. The germline CDR1 and CDR2 sequences are LGHNA and YNFKEQ. The CDR3 is made up of 15 amino acids. The CDR3 DNA reads as TGTGCCAGCAGCCAAGATGGCGCGCCCCAAGAGACCCAGTACTTC. Its translation is CASSQDGAPQETQYF.

This chain connects TRBV5-6 to TRBJ2-5, with D possibly TRBD2 on 5 matching bases. V was clipped by 2 bases and J by 0 bases, with 8 bases between them. There are 14 residues in the CDR3. The germline gives CDR1 SGHDT, CDR2 YYEEEE. CDR3 in DNA: TGTGCCAGCAGCTTTGGGGAGTACCAAGAGACCCAGTACTTC. Amino acid sequence: CASSFGEYQETQYF.

The V call is TRBV12-3 or TRBV12-4, the J call TRBJ1-2; unclear D gene. This CDR3 comprises 14 residues. Trimming took off 4 bases at V and 8 bases at J, with 17 bases between the two ends. The CDR3 loop is CASSSGPGGVGYTF. The DNA for the CDR3 is TGTGCCAGCAGTTCCGGCCCTGGTGGTGTGGGCTACACCTTC.

This chain uses TRBV7-2 with TRBJ2-2; D is undetermined. From germline, CDR1 is SGHTA and CDR2 FQGNSA. Trimming cost V 1 base and J 5 bases, with 8 bases left between them. This CDR3 is built from 14 residues. CDR3 in amino acids: CASSLVLVTGELFF. DNA of the CDR3: TGTGCCAGCAGCTTAGTTTTGGTAACCGGGGAGCTGTTTTTT. Full variable domain (remainder filled in from reference TRBV7-2 and TRBJ2-2): GAGVSQSPSNKVTEKGKDVELRCDPISGHTALYWYRQSLGQGLEFLIYFQGNSAPDKSGLPSDRFSAERTGGSVSTLTIQRTQQEDSAVYLCASSLVLVTGELFFGEGSRLTVL.

In its sample, this clonotype was seen a few times. The chain joins TRBV6-1 to TRBJ1-3, with D hard to call. Trimming removed 4 bases from V and 4 bases from J, with 8 bases in between. CDR1 MNHNS and CDR2 SASEGT come from the germline V gene. The CDR3 runs 13 residues. CDR3 amino acids: CASSGESGNTIYF. The CDR3 nucleotides read TGTGCCAGCAGTGGGGAATCCGGAAACACCATATATTTT.

This clonotype has only a few counts. V is TRBV6-5 and J is TRBJ1-6, with D uncertain. CDR1 and CDR2 from the germline V gene are MNHEY and SVGAGI. Between the trimmed V and J ends, which lost 9 bases and 7 bases, there was a span of 13 bases. This CDR3 has 13 residues. DNA for the CDR3: TGTGCCAGTTGCCGGGTCCCAAATTCACCCCTCCACTTT. This gives the protein CASCRVPNSPLHF.

V usage is TRBV6-5 and J usage is TRBJ1-1; D not certain. The germline V and J ends were trimmed by 5 bases and 5 bases, with 15 bases remaining between them. This CDR3 region has 14 residues. Germline lookup yields CDR1 MNHEY and CDR2 SVGAGI. The CDR3 DNA reads TGTGCCAGCAGTGTCCGAGGGCCGGGGACTGAAGCTTTCTTT. It yields the protein CASSVRGPGTEAFF.

The chain recombines TRBV19 with TRBJ1-6; D is possibly TRBD1 (6 bases). The CDR3 has 16 amino acids. Germline V gene sequence: CDR1 LNHDA, CDR2 SQIVND (reference sequence). Deletions cut 4 bases from V and 6 bases from J, with 16 bases between. CDR3 loop: CASSKYRELINSPLHF. The CDR3 bases are TGTGCCAGTAGTAAATACAGGGAGCTTATTAATTCACCCCTCCACTTT.

This clonotype came up a few times. CDR3 bases: TGCGCCAGCAGCTCGGCCCCACGCGGCGCCGCGTTCGGGGAGCTGTTTTTT. Translation: CASSSAPRGAAFGELFF. The chain has TRBV5-1 and TRBJ2-2, with D hard to call. V lost 3 bases to trimming and J lost 7 bases, with 22 bases between them. The germline gives CDR1 SGHRS, CDR2 YFSETQ. This CDR3 has 17 amino acids.

V is TRBV20-1 and J is TRBJ2-4; D unresolved. The CDR3 totals 12 residues. The germline V and J ends were trimmed by 5 bases and 3 bases, with 8 bases remaining between them. The germline gives CDR1 DFQATT, CDR2 SNEGSKA (reference sequence). The DNA of the CDR3 is TGCAGTGCTCTAGGAGACAAAAACATTCAGTACTTC. Amino acid sequence: CSALGDKNIQYF.

This clonotype was counted ten times or more. V and J are TRBV7-3 and TRBJ2-2; tentatively, D is TRBD1 or TRBD2 (6 bases each). The CDR3 extends over 15 amino acids. Germline lookup yields CDR1 SGHTA and CDR2 FQGTGA. V gave up 5 bases and J gave up 1 base, with 11 bases separating them. The CDR3: CASSQKGGNTGELFF. As DNA, the CDR3 is TGTGCCAGCAGCCAGAAGGGGGGGAACACCGGGGAGCTGTTTTTT.